A selection of T cell receptor beta chains follows, all from one sample in a study of cytomegalovirus exposure and HLA in healthy donors. Profiling relied on immunoSEQ multiplex PCR, and the TCRdb table lists in-frame clones only, not all of them. The table records about 150,000 clones, approximately 93% of them present only once. Sample: PBMCs. These receptors were collected from a man younger than 35 in good health and CMV-seronegative. Each CDR3 is given without its conserved first and last residue.

CDR3 protein: ASSESGGSYNEQF
V gene: TRBV2
J gene: TRBJ2-1

CDR3 protein: ASREGLSYEQY
V gene: TRBV27
J gene: TRBJ2-7

CDR3 protein: SATLAHNEQF
V gene: TRBV29-1
J gene: TRBJ2-1

CDR3 protein: ASSSSRVVAGGREI
V gene: TRBV7-2
J gene: TRBJ2-1

CDR3 protein: ASSLVTANTEAF
V gene: TRBV7-8
J gene: TRBJ1-1

CDR3 protein: ASRKGQNSGNTIY
V gene: TRBV6-1
J gene: TRBJ1-3

CDR3 protein: ASSYKRGAPDTQY
V gene: TRBV27
J gene: TRBJ2-3

CDR3 protein: ASSVDGTRSVNEQF
V gene: TRBV9
J gene: TRBJ2-1

CDR3 protein: ASSKAAGGNQPQH
V gene: TRBV21-1
J gene: TRBJ1-5

CDR3 protein: ASSQYGGSVQWPEAF
V gene: TRBV11-1
J gene: TRBJ1-1

CDR3 protein: ASSEGGSGKETQY
V gene: TRBV6-1
J gene: TRBJ2-5

CDR3 protein: ASSLGRGGELTEAF
V gene: TRBV11-2
J gene: TRBJ1-1

CDR3 protein: ASAGTRGETQY
V gene: TRBV11-3
J gene: TRBJ2-5

CDR3 protein: ASQAGHLNSPLH
V gene: TRBV19
J gene: TRBJ1-6

CDR3 protein: ASSLSPIAEAF
V gene: TRBV6-5
J gene: TRBJ1-1

CDR3 protein: SVDVASGEQF
V gene: TRBV29-1
J gene: TRBJ2-1

CDR3 protein: ATSRTGGAPIISPLH
V gene: TRBV15
J gene: TRBJ1-6

CDR3 protein: ASRSTGGATNEKLF
V gene: TRBV6-6
J gene: TRBJ1-4

CDR3 protein: ASSKGQAYDHGAF
V gene: TRBV6-1
J gene: TRBJ1-1

CDR3 protein: ASSYSWANEQF
V gene: TRBV6-5
J gene: TRBJ2-1

CDR3 protein: ASSSQGGDTQY
V gene: TRBV5-4
J gene: TRBJ2-3

CDR3 protein: ASSLAGVAKNIQY
V gene: TRBV5-1
J gene: TRBJ2-4

CDR3 protein: ASSTRQGANYGYT
V gene: TRBV6-5
J gene: TRBJ1-2

CDR3 protein: ASSTGLAGGTDTQY
V gene: TRBV19
J gene: TRBJ2-3

CDR3 protein: ASSSGQGANYGYT
V gene: TRBV5-6
J gene: TRBJ1-2

CDR3 protein: ASSDSVGTDSPLH
V gene: TRBV6-4
J gene: TRBJ1-6

CDR3 protein: ASSRNIRQAGDTQY
V gene: TRBV5-1
J gene: TRBJ2-3

CDR3 protein: ASSPQPSTGELF
V gene: TRBV14
J gene: TRBJ2-2

CDR3 protein: ASRGHRSSTDTQY
V gene: TRBV27
J gene: TRBJ2-3

CDR3 protein: ASSQDLGGPPYNEQF
V gene: TRBV4-2
J gene: TRBJ2-1

CDR3 protein: ASSYSALGGYT
V gene: TRBV6-6
J gene: TRBJ1-2